This T cell receptor (beta chain) was identified during a study of CD8 T cells in ankylosing spondylitis. 5'-RACE, quantitative and with molecular barcodes, yielded the TCR beta libraries. MiXCR was run by TCRdb on the 5' RACE reads, yielding one entry per CDR3 protein. The sample consists of fewer than 200,000 distinct CDR3 sequences, about 20% of them appearing once. The CDR3 extends over 13 amino acids. This clonotype was counted ten times or more. The chain recombines TRBV3-2 with TRBJ2-1. TRBV3-2 is a pseudogene locus. This TCR was recovered from a male donor aged 10 to 30 with ankylosing spondylitis or in good health (not recorded which). The sequencing sample was made of blood, either unsorted or a sorted T cell fraction (not recorded which). Written as DNA, the CDR3 is TGTGCCAGCAGCCAAGAGTCTGACAATGAGCAGTTCTTC. Translated: CASSQESDNEQFF.